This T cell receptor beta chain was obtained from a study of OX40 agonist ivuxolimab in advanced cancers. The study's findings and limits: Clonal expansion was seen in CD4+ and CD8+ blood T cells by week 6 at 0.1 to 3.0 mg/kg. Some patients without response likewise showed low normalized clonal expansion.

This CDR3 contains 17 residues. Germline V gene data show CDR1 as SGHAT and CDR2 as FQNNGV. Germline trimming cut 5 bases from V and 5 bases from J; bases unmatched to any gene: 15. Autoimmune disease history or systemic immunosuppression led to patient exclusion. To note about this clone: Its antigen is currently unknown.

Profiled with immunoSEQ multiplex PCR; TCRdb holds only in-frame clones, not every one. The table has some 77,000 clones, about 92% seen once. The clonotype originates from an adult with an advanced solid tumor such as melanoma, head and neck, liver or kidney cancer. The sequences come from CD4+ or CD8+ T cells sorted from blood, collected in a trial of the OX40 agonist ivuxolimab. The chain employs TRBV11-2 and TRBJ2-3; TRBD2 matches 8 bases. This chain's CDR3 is CASSRRRRGGHEDTQYF. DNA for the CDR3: TGTGCCAGCAGCCGTAGACGACGGGGGGGCCATGAAGATACGCAGTATTTT.